What follows describes a single T cell receptor (beta chain). Its antigen is unknown. No base qualities exist here, and no much larger clone lies one base off it. TCRbeta CDR3 regions were amplified from genomic DNA by means of the immunoSEQ Assay, a bias-controlled multiplex PCR. The study's processing was this. Within the assay, amplification of reference gene primers was used to estimate how many nucleated cells each sample contained. Sequence reads were collapsed and filtered to measure the absolute abundance of every unique TCRbeta CDR3 rearrangement. For each sample, productive Simpson clonality was calculated as the square root of Simpson's diversity index across productive rearrangements. The table comes from immuneACCESS by way of TCRdb, which keeps in-frame sequences with V and J called. Part of the clones is missing from these tables; in studies checked, under half for an unresolved V gene and the rest for unknown reasons. V and J calls plus clone size are reproduced from that table; the DNA served to infer D and trimming. This sample is represented by around 65,000 clones; roughly four fifths of them were singletons. Jointly, the top ten make up roughly an eighth of the sample.

Whole blood was collected in K2EDTA tubes by collaborating institutions according to the institutions' own protocols. For TCRbeta analysis, collaborators shipped samples in one of three forms: frozen whole blood, isolated PBMCs, or DNA extracted from either of those sample types. This sample is drawn from a study of blood T cell repertoires in COVID-19 (dated by TCRdb to the early 2020s). As for the study more broadly: Samples covering the acute and convalescent phases of COVID-19 were provided by collaborators in the United States, Italy and Spain. A de-identified subject ID, COVID-19 status, age in years and sex were almost always included in the sample metadata. A freely available public database, intended as a resource for researchers studying the immune response to SARS-CoV-2, is where the repertoires were released. The prospective study material was composed of cDNA or gDNA derived from T cells, B-cell-depleted T cells, or PBMCs. Deeply sampled blood TCRbeta repertoires from subjects exposed to, actively infected with, or recovered from COVID-19 were included in the dataset. Where HLA class I and class II types were available, the types were taken from metadata supplied by the sample provider, not from assay-based typing. Samples came from the ongoing ImmuneRACE study (first 160 participants) plus 1,254 subjects from 6 global collaborators.

Broader findings and caveats from the paper: How much clinical and demographic metadata was included differed by source and by participant, and the metadata was provided uncurated.

The germline V gene (reference sequence) specifies LNHDA as CDR1 and SQIVND as CDR2. The junction shows trimming of 4 bases on V and 8 bases on J, and the gene matches do not reach 18 bases of it. The CDR3 runs 18 amino acids, cysteine and phenylalanine included. The kept DNA is CDR3 alone, 54 bases in frame from the first base. Recombination joined TRBV19 with TRBJ2-1; 9 bases in the middle match TRBD2. The sequencing sample was made of peripheral blood. This TCR was recovered from a human donor in a cohort sampled during active COVID-19. The encoded CDR3 is CASSTPPWGSGGGDEQFF. The DNA sequence is as follows: TGTGCCAGTAGTACCCCGCCGTGGGGTAGCGGGGGCGGCGATGAGCAGTTCTTC.